This T cell receptor (beta chain) is from a study of identical twins. Only healthy Caucasians were enrolled as donors. Turning to this clonotype: Its antigen is as yet unknown.

General study findings and limits: Those out-of-frame alpha sequences shared by twins showed an excess of low generation probability.

TCRdb processed the 5' RACE reads anew with MiXCR; each CDR3 protein has one entry. This table has nearly 200,000 distinct CDR3 sequences, about 15% appearing once. The V gene's germline CDR1 is DFQATT and CDR2 SNEGSKA (reference sequence). CDR3 length: 13 amino acids. J lost 4 bases, V lost 6 bases, and 6 bases had no gene match. The same data also contributed to another study, on T cells expressing NK-cell markers. Turning to that study: Within several experiments, an anti-gamma-delta TCR antibody kept the sorting limited to alpha-beta TCR T cells.

This TCR was recovered from a woman aged 18-29 years in good health. V is TRBV20-1 and J is TRBJ2-3; TRBD1 matches at 8 bases. Specimen: CD8+ T cells sorted from blood. The CDR3 sequence: CSAPRDRSDTQYF. The CDR3 DNA is TGCAGTGCCCCCCGGGACAGGTCAGATACGCAGTATTTT.